A single sample is the source of the 7 T cell receptor beta chains below, sequenced in a study of a mutant IDH1 vaccine in newly diagnosed glioma. Antigen specificity for these receptors is unknown. TCRdb's table, derived via immunoSEQ multiplex PCR, lists solely in-frame clones and lacks some. The data contain about 120,000 clones, about nine tenths of them singletons. The time point denotes: week 11, during vaccination. Each vaccine dose was 300 ug of mutant IDH1 20-mer peptide, with topical imiquimod. The sample in question was PBMCs, obtained from a glioma patient whose treatment included an IDH1 peptide vaccine. The receptors were sampled from a woman in her fifties or sixties with glioma.

In the case of this clone: The sample contains more than one DNA sequence encoding this CDR3. The CDR3, as DNA: TGTGCCAGCAGTCTACTGGCGGGACAGAGTAATTCACCCCTCCACTTT. This gives the protein CASSLLAGQSNSPLHF. The chain employs TRBV27 and TRBJ1-6, with 7 bases lining up with TRBD1. Per the germline V gene, CDR1 is MNHEY and CDR2 is SMNVEV (reference sequence). This CDR3 contains 16 residues. With V trimmed by 5 bases and J by 6 bases, 10 bases remained unmatched.

This chain links TRBV5-1 with TRBJ2-1; D gene unclear. Germline V gene lookup returns CDR1 SGHRS and CDR2 YFSETQ. V was trimmed by 0 bases and J by 3 bases, leaving 10 bases between them. This CDR3 comprises 15 residues. Here the CDR3 reads CASSLALTIYNEQFF. The CDR3 coding sequence is TGCGCCAGCAGCTTGGCCTTGACCATCTACAATGAGCAGTTCTTC.

The chain joins TRBV4-1 to TRBJ1-3; no firm D call. This CDR3 contains 12 residues. Germline V lookup: CDR1 MGHRA, CDR2 YSYEKL. Trimming removed 0 bases at V and 7 bases at J, with 4 bases between. The CDR3: CASSQDRNTIYF. Here the CDR3 DNA reads TGCGCCAGCAGCCAAGACCGGAACACCATATATTTT.

The chain carries TRBV30 and TRBJ1-2, with 7 bases fitting TRBD1. Germline V CDR1 and CDR2: GTSNPN, SVGIG (reference sequence). V dropped 4 bases and J dropped 1; count of bases not matched to a gene: 9. CDR3 size: 15 residues. The CDR3 sequence: CAWTLPGGSNYGYTF. DNA of the CDR3: TGTGCCTGGACCCTACCAGGGGGGAGTAACTATGGCTACACCTTC.

The chain joins TRBV19 to TRBJ1-2; 7 bases fit TRBD1. V was pared by 6 bases and J by 2 bases, with 3 bases of the junction left unmatched. The CDR3 covers 13 residues. CDR1 LNHDA and CDR2 SQIVND come from the germline V gene (reference sequence). DNA for the CDR3: TGTGCCAGTAGCTTCAGGGGGAACTATGGCTACACCTTC. Translating it yields CASSFRGNYGYTF.

This sequence joins TRBV9 and TRBJ2-7, with a possible D match to TRBD1 (5 bases). The CDR3 is made up of 14 amino acids. Trimming shortened V by 4 bases and J by 0 bases, and 11 bases separated the two germline ends. CDR1 is SGDLS, CDR2 YYNGEE, per germline. Here the CDR3 reads CASSPEGASYEQYF. In nucleotides, the CDR3 is TGTGCCAGCAGCCCCGAAGGGGCCTCCTACGAGCAGTACTTC.

This chain links TRBV9 with TRBJ1-1, with a tentative D call TRBD1 (6 bases). The CDR3 has 14 amino acids. The V gene's germline CDR1 is SGDLS and CDR2 YYNGEE. V shed 4 bases and J shed 3 bases, with 13 bases lying between them. The CDR3, as DNA: TGTGCCAGCAGCCCTCGGGACACGGACACTGAAGCTTTCTTT. Residues: CASSPRDTDTEAFF. Full variable domain (rest looked up from reference TRBV9 and TRBJ1-1): DSGVTQTPKHLITATGQRVTLRCSPRSGDLSVYWYQQSLDQGLQFLIQYYNGEERAKGNILERFSAQQFPDLHSELNLSSLELGDSALYFCASSPRDTDTEAFFGQGTRLTVV.